Shown below are 32 T cell receptor beta chains from a single sample sequenced in a study of T cell repertoires in cytomegalovirus infection. Each CDR3 protein gets one entry after TCRdb re-called the reads with MiXCR. The repertoire holds about 130,000 distinct CDR3 sequences, almost 9% seen once, with around a tenth in the top ten. Sequencing was done on a sample of PBMCs. The source is a human donor in good health (CMV status not recorded). Some clones in this sample may be carry-over from other donors' samples.

This clonotype appeared many times. This chain uses TRBV28 with TRBJ2-2; possible D gene TRBD1, 5 bases. Germline V CDR1 and CDR2: MDHEN, SYDVKM. V was trimmed by 7 bases and J by 6 bases, leaving 15 bases between them. CDR3 length: 14 amino acids. CDR3 sequence reads: CASTLSGPAGELFF. In DNA form, the CDR3 reads TGTGCCAGCACCTTATCAGGGCCCGCCGGGGAGCTGTTTTTT.

This clonotype was recorded at least ten times. The chain employs TRBV15 and TRBJ1-2, with a possible D match to TRBD1 (5 bases). Germline CDR1 LNHNV, CDR2 YYDKDF (reference sequence). The CDR3 runs 12 residues. V lost 3 bases and J 10 bases, leaving 12 bases between the germline ends. Here the CDR3 DNA reads TGTGCCACCAGCAGGCCGGGGGGTGACTACACCTTC. It translates to CATSRPGGDYTF.

V is TRBV10-3 and J is TRBJ2-7; D uncertain. CDR1 and CDR2 (germline): ENHRY, SYGVKD. This CDR3 region has 14 residues. V was pared by 0 bases and J by 7 bases, with 13 bases between. This CDR3 is CAISESRRPVEQYF. The CDR3 nucleotides read TGTGCCATCAGTGAGTCTCGGCGGCCTGTGGAGCAGTACTTC.

This clonotype was counted many times. The V and J genes are TRBV7-2 and TRBJ2-1; 11 nucleotides align to TRBD2. CDR1 is SGHTA, CDR2 FQGNSA, per germline. Unmatched junction bases numbered 13, after V lost 5 bases and J lost 7 bases. The CDR3 contains 17 residues. Written as DNA, the CDR3 is TGTGCCAGCAGCCCATTCGGTGCTAGCGGGGGGTTAAATGAGCAGTTCTTC. Translated: CASSPFGASGGLNEQFF. Supplemented by reference TRBV7-2 and TRBJ2-1, the full variable domain reads GAGVSQSPSNKVTEKGKDVELRCDPISGHTALYWYRQSLGQGLEFLIYFQGNSAPDKSGLPSDRFSAERTGGSVSTLTIQRTQQEDSAVYLCASSPFGASGGLNEQFFGPGTRLTVL.

This clonotype was seen ten or more times. J is TRBJ1-5 and V is TRBV7-2; D ambiguous. Per the germline V gene, CDR1 is SGHTA and CDR2 is FQGNSA. There are 15 residues in the CDR3. Deletions cut 1 base from V and 9 bases from J, with 16 bases between. As DNA, the CDR3 is TGTGCCAGCAGCTTAGATGGGCAGGTCATGCTGCCCCAGCATTTT. This codes for CASSLDGQVMLPQHF.

The chain carries TRBV25-1 and TRBJ2-1, with D maybe TRBD2 (6 bases). From germline, CDR1 is MGHDK and CDR2 SYGVNS. Between the trimmed V and J ends, which lost 5 bases and 2 bases, there was a span of 10 bases. This CDR3 comprises 14 residues. CDR3: CASSNGGAYNEQFF. The CDR3 bases are TGTGCCAGCAGTAACGGGGGAGCCTACAATGAGCAGTTCTTC.

This clonotype has just a few counts. The CDR3 here is CASSWESGDTQYF. In DNA, the CDR3 is TGTGCCAGCAGCTGGGAATCAGGGGATACGCAGTATTTT. V is TRBV2 and J is TRBJ2-3; D possibly corresponds to TRBD1 (5 bases). The CDR3 spans 13 residues. Trimming took 6 bases from V and 6 from J, leaving 13 bases between them. CDR1 is SNHLY, CDR2 FYNNEI, per germline.

This chain joins TRBV3-1 and TRBJ2-7; D remains ambiguous. CDR1 is LGHDT and CDR2 is YNNKEL in the germline V gene (reference sequence). V was clipped by 1 base and J by 0 bases, with 7 bases between them. The CDR3 spans 14 residues. In DNA form, the CDR3 reads TGTGCCAGCAGCCAAGGCCCCCCCTCCTACGAGCAGTACTTC. This gives the protein CASSQGPPSYEQYF.

This clonotype was observed a handful of times. The chain recombines TRBV4-1 with TRBJ1-5; 7 nucleotides agree with TRBD1. The CDR3 has 16 residues. The trim removed 0 bases at V and 4 bases at J, leaving 6 bases unmatched. Germline CDR1 is MGHRA and CDR2 is YSYEKL. CDR3 sequence: CASSQEPTGLNQPQHF. DNA of the CDR3: TGCGCCAGCAGCCAAGAGCCGACAGGGCTGAATCAGCCCCAGCATTTT.

This clonotype was recorded at least ten times. The J gene is TRBJ1-5, the V gene TRBV12-3 or TRBV12-4; TRBD1 is a possible D gene (5 bases). There are 18 residues in the CDR3. V lost 5 bases to trimming and J lost 0 bases, with 20 bases between them. CDR3 amino acids: CASSLRDGRIYSNQPQHF. CDR3 nucleotide sequence: TGTGCCAGCAGTCTGCGGGACGGAAGGATCTATAGCAATCAGCCCCAGCATTTT.

Ten or more counts support this clonotype. V and J are TRBV5-4 and TRBJ2-3, with D perhaps TRBD1 (7 bases). Germline CDR1 and CDR2: SGHNT and YYREEE (reference sequence). Trimming removed 7 bases from V and 2 bases from J, with 11 bases in between. The CDR3 extends over 13 amino acids. Here the CDR3 DNA reads TGTGCCAGCGGGGGGACAGCCACAGATACGCAGTATTTT. Amino acid sequence: CASGGTATDTQYF.

The genes are TRBV2 and TRBJ1-2; D is uncertain. Germline V CDR1 and CDR2: SNHLY, FYNNEI. This CDR3 spans 13 amino acids. Trimming removed 5 bases at V and 4 bases at J, with 11 bases between. The CDR3 DNA reads TGTGCCAGCAGTCCCTCAAAGATCTATGGCTACACCTTC. Its protein product is CASSPSKIYGYTF. The full variable domain, its missing parts supplied by reference TRBV2 and TRBJ1-2, is EPEVTQTPSHQVTQMGQEVILRCVPISNHLYFYWYRQILGQKVEFLVSFYNNEISEKSEIFDDQFSVERPDGSNFTLKIRSTKLEDSAMYFCASSPSKIYGYTFGSGTRLTVV.

The rearrangement joins TRBV5-5 to TRBJ1-1; TRBD1 agrees at 8 bases. The CDR3 is made up of 15 amino acids. CDR1 and CDR2 (germline): SGHKS, YYEKEE (reference sequence). J gave up 4 bases and V 0 bases, and 5 bases lay outside the gene matches. Here the CDR3 reads CASSLGNTGGTEAFF. The CDR3 DNA follows: TGTGCCAGCAGCTTGGGGAACACAGGGGGCACTGAAGCTTTCTTT. The whole variable domain, filled in from reference TRBV5-5 and TRBJ1-1, reads DAGVTQSPTHLIKTRGQQVTLRCSPISGHKSVSWYQQVLGQGPQFIFQYYEKEERGRGNFPDRFSARQFPNYSSELNVNALLLGDSALYLCASSLGNTGGTEAFFGQGTRLTVV.

The table lists this clonotype with many counts. The chain recombines TRBV2 with TRBJ2-7; 10 bases line up with TRBD1. This CDR3 is built from 14 residues. Germline V gene sequence: CDR1 SNHLY, CDR2 FYNNEI. After removal of 7 bases from V and 5 bases from J, the junction contained 8 bases not matched to a gene. CDR3 protein: CASTVTGGIDEQYF. CDR3 in DNA: TGTGCCAGCACCGTGACAGGGGGCATCGACGAGCAGTACTTC.

This clonotype was found many times. The rearrangement links TRBV19 to TRBJ1-1; possible D gene TRBD1, 5 bases. This CDR3 contains 12 residues. CDR1 LNHDA and CDR2 SQIVND come from the germline V gene (reference sequence). Trimming stripped 5 bases from V and 7 bases from J, with 11 bases between. The CDR3 is CASSFRDGEAFF. As DNA, the CDR3 is TGTGCCAGTAGTTTCCGGGACGGTGAAGCTTTCTTT.

This clonotype was recorded at least ten times. The chain links TRBV7-2 to TRBJ2-1, with 7 bases matching TRBD2. Germline assignment: CDR1 SGHTA and CDR2 FQGNSA. The CDR3 is made up of 16 amino acids. Trimming took 3 bases from V and 0 from J; bases not matched to a gene: 5. CDR3: CASSFERGPSYNEQFF. The DNA of the CDR3 is TGTGCCAGCAGCTTTGAGCGGGGCCCCTCCTACAATGAGCAGTTCTTC.

In its sample, this clonotype was seen once. A much larger clonotype is one base distant, so this may be a read error. The V call is TRBV25-1, the J call TRBJ1-1; TRBD1 might be the D (5 bases). This CDR3 spans 17 amino acids. V was pared by 4 bases and J by 2 bases, with 20 bases between. Germline CDR1 is MGHDK and CDR2 is SYGVNS. The CDR3 sequence: CASSVYPSGAGNTEAFF. The CDR3 nucleotides read TGTGCCAGCAGTGTATATCCGTCCGGGGCAGGCAACACTGAAGCTTTCTTT. Based on the CDR3 plus reference TRBV25-1 and TRBJ1-1, the full variable domain is EADIYQTPRYLVIGTGKKITLECSQTMGHDKMYWYQQDPGMELHLIHYSYGVNSTEKGDLSSESTVSRIRTEHFPLTLESARPSHTSQYLCASSVYPSGAGNTEAFFGQGTRLTVV.

The sample holds many counts of this clonotype. The gene calls are TRBV4-1 and TRBJ2-1; TRBD2 matches at 11 bases. The junction had 12 bases not matched to a gene; V was cut back by 0 bases and J by 5 bases. The CDR3 extends over 19 amino acids. Per the germline V gene, CDR1 is MGHRA and CDR2 is YSYEKL. The CDR3 loop is CASSQEGVRSGGAHNEQFF. CDR3 in DNA: TGCGCCAGCAGCCAAGAGGGTGTTCGTAGCGGGGGGGCACACAATGAGCAGTTCTTC.

This clonotype was observed many times. The chain couples TRBV18 to TRBJ1-1; tentatively, D is TRBD1 (6 bases). This CDR3 has 13 residues. V was cut by 7 bases and J by 1 base, with 10 bases left in between. Germline V gene data show CDR1 as KGHSH and CDR2 as LQKENI. DNA of the CDR3: TGTGCCAGCTTCCAGGGGCCGAACACTGAAGCTTTCTTT. Translated: CASFQGPNTEAFF.

This chain joins TRBV20-1 and TRBJ2-2; 10 nucleotides agree with TRBD2. The CDR3 runs 16 residues. CDR1 DFQATT and CDR2 SNEGSKA come from the germline V gene (reference sequence). The V segment lost 1 base and the J segment 4 bases; nucleotides outside the gene matches: 6. CDR3 amino acids: CSARVQRGGRTGELFF. The CDR3 nucleotides read TGCAGTGCTAGAGTACAGCGGGGGGGCCGCACCGGGGAGCTGTTTTTT.

There are many counts of this clonotype. The genes are TRBV28 and TRBJ2-1; D possibly corresponds to TRBD2 (6 bases). The CDR3 loop spans 17 amino acids. Deletions cut 4 bases from V and 0 bases from J, with 16 bases between. Germline values: CDR1 MDHEN, CDR2 SYDVKM. The CDR3 spells CASSSPGAGRSYNEQFF. CDR3 sequence (DNA): TGTGCCAGCAGTTCCCCTGGGGCGGGGCGCTCCTACAATGAGCAGTTCTTC.

This clonotype came up many times. The gene calls are TRBV25-1 and TRBJ2-4; D may be TRBD2 (6 bases). CDR3 length equals 15 residues. CDR1 MGHDK and CDR2 SYGVNS come from the germline V gene. V was shortened by 4 bases and J by 0 bases, with 10 bases between the two germline ends. The CDR3 is CASSGGELAKNIQYF. The CDR3 DNA is TGTGCCAGCAGTGGGGGGGAGCTAGCCAAAAACATTCAGTACTTC.

This clonotype was picked up many times. This chain connects TRBV5-1 to TRBJ1-1; no definite D call. Germline lookup yields CDR1 SGHRS and CDR2 YFSETQ. The V gene lost 0 bases and the J gene lost 0 bases, with 6 bases spanning the gap. The CDR3 runs 14 residues. CDR3 amino acids: CASSLGALNTEAFF. CDR3 nucleotide sequence: TGCGCCAGCAGCTTGGGGGCCCTGAACACTGAAGCTTTCTTT.

This clonotype was picked up many times. The chain recombines TRBV12-5 with TRBJ1-2; TRBD1 aligns across 7 bases. J was trimmed by 3 bases and V by 1 base; bases with no gene match: 5. The CDR3 length is 15 residues. CDR1 is LGHNT, CDR2 FRNRAP, per germline. The CDR3 loop is CASGLATGPHYGYTF. The DNA of the CDR3 is TGTGCTAGTGGTTTGGCGACAGGGCCCCACTATGGCTACACCTTC.

This clonotype was observed many times. The chain has TRBV7-2 and TRBJ1-2; tentatively, D is TRBD1 (6 bases). The CDR3 loop spans 14 amino acids. V was cut by 1 base and J by 2 bases, with 8 bases left in between. Per the germline V gene, CDR1 is SGHTA and CDR2 is FQGNSA. CDR3: CASSLDRANYGYTF. CDR3 nucleotides: TGTGCCAGCAGCTTAGACAGGGCCAACTATGGCTACACCTTC.

This clonotype has a count of ten or more. J is TRBJ2-7 and V is TRBV28, with D perhaps matching TRBD1 (6 bases). Trimming removed 6 bases at V and 2 bases at J, with 14 bases between. Germline assignment: CDR1 MDHEN and CDR2 SYDVKM. The CDR3 is made up of 14 amino acids. The CDR3 DNA reads TGTGCCAGCAGCCCTCAGGGGATAACCTACGAGCAGTACTTC. Encoded protein: CASSPQGITYEQYF. The variable domain in full, with the rest retrieved from reference TRBV28 and TRBJ2-7, is DVKVTQSSRYLVKRTGEKVFLECVQDMDHENMFWYRQDPGLGLRLIYFSYDVKMKEKGDIPEGYSVSREKKERFSLILESASTNQTSMYLCASSPQGITYEQYFGPGTRLTVT.

At least ten counts were recorded for this clonotype. This chain uses TRBV19 with TRBJ2-6; no clear D gene. Germline loops: CDR1 LNHDA, CDR2 SQIVND (reference sequence). The CDR3 sequence is 18 residues long. V lost 1 base and J lost 3, with 16 bases in between. The CDR3 nucleotides are TGTGCCAGTAGTATAGGGGCCCGGGCCTTTGTTGGGGCCAACGTCCTGACTTTC. It translates to CASSIGARAFVGANVLTF.

This clonotype was seen at least ten times. The V and J genes are TRBV15 and TRBJ1-4; D is possibly TRBD1 (6 bases). The V gene lost 9 bases and the J gene lost 7 bases, with 12 bases spanning the gap. The CDR3 contains 12 residues. The germline CDR1 and CDR2 sequences are LNHNV and YYDKDF (reference sequence). CDR3 nucleotide sequence: TGTGCCACTCAGACAGGCTCTGAAAAACTGTTTTTT. Translating gives CATQTGSEKLFF.

This clonotype was detected only a few times. The chain carries TRBV28 and TRBJ2-7; 8 bases fit TRBD1. CDR1 is MDHEN and CDR2 is SYDVKM in the germline V gene. This CDR3 is built from 12 residues. The trim removed 10 bases at V and 3 bases at J, leaving 5 bases unmatched. The CDR3 protein is CATRTGLYEQYF. In DNA, the CDR3 is TGTGCCACCAGGACAGGGCTCTACGAGCAGTACTTC.

The V and J genes are TRBV20-1 and TRBJ1-2; tentative D call: TRBD1 (5 bases). V was pared by 1 base and J by 8 bases, with 17 bases between. The CDR3 is 14 amino acids. Germline values: CDR1 DFQATT, CDR2 SNEGSKA (reference sequence). The CDR3, as DNA: TGCAGTGCTAGAGTTGAGGGGCGAGTAGAAGGCTACACCTTC. It is translated as CSARVEGRVEGYTF.

This clonotype was observed a few times. J is TRBJ2-1 and V is TRBV29-1; D may be TRBD1 (5 bases). The V gene lost 3 bases and the J gene lost 5 bases, with 11 bases spanning the gap. The CDR3 has 13 amino acids. Germline loops: CDR1 SQVTM, CDR2 ANQGSEA. In DNA, the CDR3 is TGCAGCGTTGACAGGGTGACCGACAATGAGCAGTTCTTC. Translating gives CSVDRVTDNEQFF.

The gene calls are TRBV20-1 and TRBJ2-1; the match to TRBD2 covers 10 bases. The V gene end was trimmed by 7 bases and the J gene end by 10 bases; junction bases not matched to a gene: 16. Germline values: CDR1 DFQATT, CDR2 SNEGSKA (reference sequence). The CDR3 loop spans 15 amino acids. The CDR3 reads CSVPAWGTSAQEQFF. In DNA, the CDR3 is TGCAGTGTTCCCGCTTGGGGGACTAGCGCACAAGAGCAGTTCTTC.